What follows are 10 T cell receptor beta chains derived from one specimen sequenced in a study of T-cell memory formation after mild COVID-19. TCRdb itself ran the 5' RACE reads through MiXCR, one entry per CDR3 protein. This sample has 340,000 or so distinct CDR3 sequences; 13% occur once, and the top ten carry about a fifth. The sequencing input was PBMCs or a T cell subset sorted from them (not recorded which). These receptors all come from a man aged 18 to 30 who had mild COVID-19 (a few samples of this study predate the infection). Cell type and time point are not known.

This clonotype was seen at least ten times. The chain couples TRBV9 to TRBJ1-5; D gene unclear. The CDR3 contains 13 residues. Germline lookup yields CDR1 SGDLS and CDR2 YYNGEE. V was cut by 3 bases and J by 4 bases, with 8 bases left in between. The DNA for the CDR3 is TGTGCCAGCAGCGAGATTGGGAATCAGCCCCAGCATTTT. The encoded protein is CASSEIGNQPQHF.

The chain couples TRBV6-6 to TRBJ1-3, with TRBD1 matching 9 bases. The germline V gene encodes CDR1 MNHNY and CDR2 SVGAGI (reference sequence). Losses at the gene ends were 8 bases for V and 2 bases for J; bases not matched to a gene: 7. The CDR3 runs 15 residues. CDR3 region: CASGRTGDPGNTIYF. The CDR3 DNA is TGTGCCAGCGGGAGGACAGGGGACCCTGGAAACACCATATATTTT.

This clonotype was detected only a few times. This chain connects TRBV6-2 or TRBV6-3 to TRBJ2-1; 7 bases match TRBD2. J was trimmed by 2 bases and V by 2 bases; bases with no gene match: 0. Per the germline V gene, CDR1 is MNHEY and CDR2 is SVGEGT. The CDR3 is 14 residues long. CDR3 nucleotides: TGTGCCAGCAGTTACCGGGGGGCCTACAATGAGCAGTTCTTC. It specifies CASSYRGAYNEQFF.

V gene TRBV4-1 combines with J gene TRBJ1-4; unclear D gene. Germline CDR1 and CDR2: MGHRA and YSYEKL. The CDR3 is 12 residues long. V lost 4 bases and J lost 10, with 10 bases in between. The CDR3 DNA sequence: TGCGCCAGCAGCCGGGAAGGGCGAAAACTGTTTTTT. This translates into CASSREGRKLFF.

Only a few counts were recorded for this clonotype. The CDR3 loop reads CASKARTADNEQFF. The CDR3 DNA sequence: TGCGCCAGCAAAGCCAGGACAGCAGACAATGAGCAGTTCTTC. The gene calls are TRBV10-2 and TRBJ2-1; possible D gene TRBD1, 6 bases. Germline CDR1 is WSHSY and CDR2 is SAAADI. This CDR3 has 14 amino acids. The V gene lost 7 bases and the J gene lost 5 bases, with 15 bases spanning the gap.

This rearrangement joins TRBV12-3 or TRBV12-4 to TRBJ1-1; D gene ambiguous. The germline V and J ends were trimmed by 6 bases and 1 base, with 9 bases remaining between them. This CDR3 comprises 13 residues. The CDR3 loop reads CASRTGRNTEAFF. CDR3 nucleotide sequence: TGTGCCAGCAGGACCGGGCGGAACACTGAAGCTTTCTTT.

The CDR3 reads CARQGDTEAFF. CDR3 DNA: TGTGCCAGACAGGGGGACACTGAAGCTTTCTTT. The rearrangement uses TRBV28 and TRBJ1-1; TRBD1 aligns across 8 bases. CDR1 is MDHEN and CDR2 is SYDVKM in the germline V gene. Losses at the gene ends were 9 bases for V and 3 bases for J; bases not matched to a gene: 0. The CDR3 totals 11 residues.

The table lists this clonotype with a few counts. The chain links TRBV21-1 to TRBJ1-2. TRBV21-1 is reported as a pseudogene. This CDR3 is built from 9 residues. CDR3 in DNA: TGTGCCAGTGAATATGGCTACACCTTC. It is translated as CASEYGYTF.

In its sample, this clonotype was seen a few times. V gene TRBV7-8 combines with J gene TRBJ2-2; TRBD1 agrees at 7 bases. The germline V gene encodes CDR1 SGHVS and CDR2 FQNEAQ. With V trimmed by 3 bases and J by 6 bases, 1 base remained unmatched. The CDR3 sequence is 13 residues long. CDR3 DNA sequence: TGTGCCAGCAGCTTCAGGGGGTCCGGGGAGCTGTTTTTT. This translates into CASSFRGSGELFF.

In this sample, this clonotype turned up a few times. This chain connects TRBV5-4 to TRBJ2-3, with 12 bases fitting TRBD2. Looked up from germline, CDR1 is SGHNT and CDR2 is YYREEE (reference sequence). CDR3 length: 16 amino acids. V was clipped by 4 bases and J by 0 bases; unmatched bases: 3. The CDR3 DNA reads TGTGCCAGCAGCGCTGGACTAGCGGGGAGCACAGATACGCAGTATTTT. It is translated as CASSAGLAGSTDTQYF. Supplemented by reference TRBV5-4 and TRBJ2-3, the full variable domain reads ETGVTQSPTHLIKTRGQQVTLRCSSQSGHNTVSWYQQALGQGPQFIFQYYREEENGRGNFPPRFSGLQFPNYSSELNVNALELDDSALYLCASSAGLAGSTDTQYFGPGTRLTVL.